Below are 27 T cell receptor beta chains sequenced from a single sample in a study of breast tumors, draining lymph nodes, adjacent tissues. One entry per CDR3 protein, called by TCRdb with MiXCR from the multiplex PCR reads. The sample has about 89,000 distinct CDR3 sequences; over 25% are singletons. Breast cancer patients provided tissue from their axillary draining lymph nodes. The sequenced material came from axillary lymph node tissue. The origin of the receptors is a female donor with breast cancer. Some clones in this sample may be carry-over from other donors' samples.

This clonotype came up many times. This chain connects TRBV9 to TRBJ2-1; maybe TRBD2 (6 bases). Germline-derived CDR1 and CDR2 are SGDLS and YYNGEE. The CDR3 has 13 residues. The ends were cut back, 4 bases at V and 5 bases at J, with 10 bases in the middle. The CDR3 DNA sequence: TGTGCCAGCAGCTTTAGCGGAAACAATGAGCAGTTCTTC. As protein: CASSFSGNNEQFF.

V and J are TRBV15 and TRBJ2-7; 8 nucleotides match TRBD1. Trimming removed 2 bases from V and 5 bases from J; junction bases left unmatched: 8. Germline CDR1 and CDR2: LNHNV and YYDKDF (reference sequence). The CDR3 has 15 amino acids. CDR3 bases: TGTGCCACCAGCAGAAATCTACAGGGGGTCCACGAGCAGTACTTC. This translates into CATSRNLQGVHEQYF.

This clonotype was recorded many times. The J gene is TRBJ2-2, the V gene TRBV5-1; D gene ambiguous. V lost 5 bases to trimming and J lost 7 bases, with 15 bases between them. CDR1 is SGHRS, CDR2 YFSETQ, per germline. The CDR3 sequence is 14 residues long. The CDR3 spells CASRERTNGGELFF. The CDR3 coding sequence is TGCGCCAGCAGGGAAAGGACCAACGGCGGGGAGCTGTTTTTT. The entire variable domain, with the rest obtained from reference TRBV5-1 and TRBJ2-2, is as follows: KAGVTQTPRYLIKTRGQQVTLSCSPISGHRSVSWYQQTPGQGLQFLFEYFSETQRNKGNFPGRFSGRQFSNSRSEMNVSTLELGDSALYLCASRERTNGGELFFGEGSRLTVL.

This clonotype was detected a few times. The chain combines TRBV11-2 with TRBJ1-1, with D hard to call. Trimming took 5 bases from V and 5 from J, leaving 6 bases between them. In germline, CDR1 is SGHAT, CDR2 FQNNGV. The CDR3 totals 11 residues. The CDR3 region is CASSRITEAFF. CDR3 nucleotides: TGTGCCAGCAGCCGGATTACTGAAGCTTTCTTT.

This clonotype has ten or more counts. The CDR3 nucleotides are TGTGCCAGCAGTCCTACTGGCCGGTACAATGAGCAGTTCTTC. Encoded protein: CASSPTGRYNEQFF. The gene calls are TRBV7-3 and TRBJ2-1, with D unresolved. Trimming took 6 bases from V and 4 from J, leaving 13 bases between them. Germline V CDR1 and CDR2: SGHTA, FQGTGA. The CDR3 contains 14 residues.

This clonotype was observed a handful of times. A single base separates this from a much larger clone, so it may be a read error. In nucleotides, the CDR3 is TGCGCCAGCAGCGTACGAATGGCGAACACCGGGGAGCTGTTTTTT. This gives the protein CASSVRMANTGELFF. This rearrangement joins TRBV4-1 to TRBJ2-2; D is uncertain. V dropped 5 bases and J dropped 0 bases, with 10 bases sitting between them. This CDR3 has 15 residues. Per the germline V gene, CDR1 is MGHRA and CDR2 is YSYEKL.

This clonotype showed up many times. The V gene is TRBV11-2, the J gene TRBJ2-1, with TRBD1 identical over 8 bases. CDR1 and CDR2 from the germline V gene are SGHAT and FQNNGV. The CDR3 has 14 amino acids. With 0 bases clipped from V and 8 bases from J, the junction kept 3 bases outside the gene matches. The CDR3 bases are TGTGCCAGCAGCTTAGATGGACAGGGTCATGAGCAGTTCTTC. Residues: CASSLDGQGHEQFF.

This clonotype was recorded many times. V is TRBV13 and J is TRBJ2-7; D is ambiguous. V was trimmed by 5 bases and J by 6 bases, leaving 20 bases between them. CDR1 PRHDT and CDR2 FYEKMQ come from the germline V gene (reference sequence). This CDR3 has 15 residues. The CDR3 bases are TGTGCCAGCAGCGTTATTGGGTTGGGGTTGGTCGAGCAGTACTTC. It translates to CASSVIGLGLVEQYF.

This chain uses TRBV12-5 with TRBJ1-6; perhaps TRBD1 as D (5 bases). The length of the CDR3 is 24 residues. Trimming took off 11 bases at V and 9 bases at J, with 50 bases between the two ends. Looked up from germline, CDR1 is LGHNT and CDR2 is FRNRAP. The CDR3 spells CAGSNPQRDSNASRFGGPSSPLHF. DNA for the CDR3: TGTGCTGGATCCAACCCTCAGCGGGACTCCAACGCCAGCAGATTCGGGGGACCGAGTTCACCCCTCCACTTT.

This clonotype was seen repeatedly, ten times or more. In DNA form, the CDR3 reads TGTGCCACCAGCGACCAAACAGGGCTTGGCAATCAGCCCCAGCATTTT. Protein product: CATSDQTGLGNQPQHF. This chain links TRBV15 with TRBJ1-5; D perhaps matches TRBD1 (6 bases). V was shortened by 5 bases and J by 2 bases, with 16 bases between the two germline ends. The germline V gene encodes CDR1 LNHNV and CDR2 YYDKDF (reference sequence). This CDR3 has 16 amino acids.

This chain uses TRBV30 with TRBJ2-1; TRBD2 aligns across 9 bases. The germline V gene has CDR1 GTSNPN and CDR2 SVGIG (reference sequence). The CDR3 covers 15 residues. V gave up 4 bases and J gave up 9 bases; unmatched junction bases: 13. This chain's CDR3 is CAWTSSGAGGSEQFF. CDR3 DNA sequence: TGTGCCTGGACCTCTTCTGGGGCGGGAGGGAGTGAGCAGTTCTTC.

This clonotype showed up many times. This chain connects TRBV5-4 to TRBJ2-7; D remains ambiguous. CDR1 is SGHNT and CDR2 is YYREEE in the germline V gene (reference sequence). V was shortened by 4 bases and J by 0 bases, with 17 bases between the two germline ends. The CDR3 runs to 16 residues. CDR3 sequence: CASSNSRGISSYEQYF. Written as DNA, the CDR3 is TGTGCCAGCAGCAATTCCCGCGGCATAAGCTCCTACGAGCAGTACTTC.

The chain joins TRBV5-4 to TRBJ2-1; D assignment may be TRBD1 or TRBD2 (5 bases each). Germline CDR1 SGHNT, CDR2 YYREEE (reference sequence). The V end lost 4 bases, the J end lost 10 bases, and 9 bases lay between the germline ends. The CDR3 contains 11 residues. CDR3 sequence (DNA): TGTGCCAGCAGCGGGACGGACGAGCAGTTCTTC. Translation: CASSGTDEQFF.

The chain recombines TRBV19 with TRBJ1-1, with 9 bases matching TRBD1. Germline V gives CDR1 LNHDA, CDR2 SQIVND (reference sequence). The V and J ends lost 9 bases and 5 bases, in that order; junction bases with no gene match: 7. CDR3 size: 13 residues. This CDR3 is CASGHRGQTEAFF. The CDR3 region has the DNA TGTGCCAGCGGACACAGGGGGCAGACTGAAGCTTTCTTT.

Note on this clonotype: A much larger clone is a single base away; this may be a read error. This sequence joins TRBV20-1 and TRBJ1-2; 7 positions agree with TRBD1. Germline V gene data show CDR1 as DFQATT and CDR2 as SNEGSKA (reference sequence). Unmatched junction bases numbered 10, after V lost 1 base and J lost 2 bases. The CDR3 totals 16 residues. CDR3 DNA sequence: TGCAGTGCTAGAGGTGGGACAGCGGGAGCCAACTATGGCTACACCTTC. This sequence encodes CSARGGTAGANYGYTF.

This chain uses TRBV6-5 with TRBJ2-7; 13 nucleotides match TRBD2. The CDR3 totals 16 residues. Unmatched junction bases numbered 6, after V lost 3 bases and J lost 4 bases. Germline CDR1 and CDR2: MNHEY and SVGAGI. This chain's CDR3 is CASSYRTSGRVYEQYF. The CDR3 bases are TGTGCCAGCAGTTATAGGACTAGCGGGAGAGTTTACGAGCAGTACTTC.

This rearrangement joins TRBV27 to TRBJ2-4, with 10 bases lining up with TRBD2. The germline CDR1 and CDR2 sequences are MNHEY and SMNVEV (reference sequence). Trimming took 5 bases from V and 0 from J; bases not matched to a gene: 7. CDR3 length: 17 amino acids. CDR3: CASSASGRAGAKNIQYF. The CDR3 region has the DNA TGTGCCAGCAGTGCCAGCGGGAGGGCCGGAGCCAAAAACATTCAGTACTTC.

Notes on this clonotype: This could be a read error, since a much larger clone is one nucleotide away. The chain carries TRBV6-5 and TRBJ1-2; 10 nucleotides line up with TRBD1. The CDR3 covers 16 residues. Germline values: CDR1 MNHEY, CDR2 SVGAGI. CDR3 DNA: TGTGCCAGCAGTCACTCGAGGACAGGGGGTAACTATGGCTACACCTTC. Its protein is CASSHSRTGGNYGYTF.

Note on this clonotype: A much more abundant neighbour one base away suggests this may be a read error. The V gene is TRBV7-8, the J gene TRBJ2-1; 9 nucleotides line up with TRBD2. CDR1 and CDR2 (germline): SGHVS, FQNEAQ. Germline trimming cut 5 bases from V and 5 bases from J; bases unmatched to any gene: 10. The CDR3 loop spans 16 amino acids. The CDR3 DNA is TGTGCCAGCAGCCTCTTCAGCGGGAGGACGAACAATGAGCAGTTCTTC. This gives the protein CASSLFSGRTNNEQFF. The entire variable domain, with the rest obtained from reference TRBV7-8 and TRBJ2-1, is as follows: GAGVSQSPRYKVAKRGQDVALRCDPISGHVSLFWYQQALGQGPEFLTYFQNEAQLDKSGLPSDRFFAERPEGSVSTLKIQRTQQEDSAVYLCASSLFSGRTNNEQFFGPGTRLTVL.

This rearrangement joins TRBV20-1 to TRBJ1-5, with TRBD1 as a possible D gene (6 bases). CDR1 is DFQATT, CDR2 SNEGSKA, per germline (reference sequence). The CDR3 loop spans 14 amino acids. Trimming left V 5 bases short and J 11 bases short, with 22 bases between. Written as DNA, the CDR3 is TGCAGTGCTCTAAACAGGGTTAGGACTGAGACCCAGCATTTT. This sequence encodes CSALNRVRTETQHF.

This clonotype has ten or more counts. This rearrangement joins TRBV7-9 to TRBJ2-7, with no clear D. From germline, CDR1 is SEHNR and CDR2 FQNEAQ (reference sequence). The CDR3 runs 11 residues. V shed 2 bases and J shed 3 bases, with 2 bases lying between them. The CDR3 nucleotides are TGTGCCAGCAGCTTAAACTACGAGCAGTACTTC. Its translation is CASSLNYEQYF.

This clonotype was seen at least ten times. The chain couples TRBV4-1 to TRBJ2-5; D not certain. Germline CDR1 is MGHRA and CDR2 is YSYEKL. Deletions cut 1 base from V and 2 bases from J, with 5 bases between. This CDR3 has 13 residues. CDR3 sequence: CASSQADQETQYF. The CDR3 coding sequence is TGCGCCAGCAGCCAAGCGGATCAAGAGACCCAGTACTTC.

This clonotype has ten or more counts. V gene TRBV19 combines with J gene TRBJ2-3; 8 nucleotides match TRBD2. Losses at the gene ends were 5 bases for V and 5 bases for J; bases not matched to a gene: 12. In germline, CDR1 is LNHDA, CDR2 SQIVND (reference sequence). The CDR3 extends over 16 amino acids. The CDR3 bases are TGTGCCAGTAGTCTCAGGACTAGCCATTGGCAAGATACGCAGTATTTT. It translates to CASSLRTSHWQDTQYF.

This clonotype was picked up many times. The rearrangement joins TRBV29-1 to TRBJ2-7; D is tentatively TRBD1 or TRBD2 (5 bases each). CDR1 and CDR2 from the germline V gene are SQVTM and ANQGSEA. The CDR3 contains 16 residues. Trimming pared 5 bases from V and 4 bases from J, leaving 24 bases between. CDR3 amino acids: CSVQFANEGREYEQYF. CDR3 in DNA: TGCAGCGTTCAATTTGCCAACGAGGGGCGCGAGTACGAGCAGTACTTC.

In this sample, this clonotype turned up many times. This chain links TRBV6-6 with TRBJ2-7, with D possibly TRBD1 on 5 matching bases. The V gene's germline CDR1 is MNHNY and CDR2 SVGAGI (reference sequence). This CDR3 spans 14 amino acids. The germline V and J ends were trimmed by 5 bases and 3 bases, with 14 bases remaining between them. CDR3 in amino acids: CASSPRQSSYEQYF. The CDR3 DNA is TGTGCCAGCAGTCCAAGACAGAGCAGCTACGAGCAGTACTTC.

The chain employs TRBV5-4 and TRBJ2-7; 8 bases agree with TRBD2. The CDR3 is 15 residues long. V lost 4 bases and J lost 4; bases outside the gene matches: 10. Germline V CDR1 and CDR2: SGHNT, YYREEE (reference sequence). The CDR3 region has the DNA TGTGCCAGCAGCAGCCGTACTAGCGGTCCATACGAGCAGTACTTC. Encoded protein: CASSSRTSGPYEQYF.

This clonotype has a count of ten or more. V usage is TRBV4-3 and J usage is TRBJ2-5; 11 bases match TRBD2. Germline trimming cut 4 bases from V and 1 base from J; bases unmatched to any gene: 5. Germline loops: CDR1 LGHNA, CDR2 YSLEER. The CDR3 loop spans 16 amino acids. CDR3 nucleotides: TGCGCCAGCAGCCGCCAGGGACTAGCGGCCCAAGAGACCCAGTACTTC. Encoded protein: CASSRQGLAAQETQYF.